The 19 T cell receptor beta chains below come from one sample, sequenced in a study of regulatory T cells. The PCR used 52 TRBV and 13 TRBJ primers. This table comes from immunoSEQ multiplex PCR, and its TCRdb copy is limited to in-frame clones, with some not included. The sample consists of tens of thousands of clones, under 95% of them appearing once. These receptors' targets are unknown. The study's findings and limits: Hydrophobic residues at CDR3 positions 6 and 7 were enriched in conventional CD4+ T cells of CD3G-deficient patients.

The sequenced sample consisted of conventional CD4+ T cells sorted from blood. All receptors come from a person between 18 and 35 years old with CD3G deficiency.

This sequence joins TRBV2 and TRBJ1-5; D remains unclear. The CDR3 loop spans 12 amino acids. V was cut by 7 bases and J by 2 bases, with 6 bases left in between. From germline, CDR1 is SNHLY and CDR2 FYNNEI. CDR3 coding DNA: TGTGCCAGCACCTTGGGCAATCAGCCCCAGCATTTT. This gives the protein CASTLGNQPQHF.

This rearrangement joins TRBV4-3 to TRBJ2-7; D is unclear. Trimming cost V 1 base and J 5 bases, with 12 bases left between them. The CDR3 totals 14 residues. Per the germline V gene, CDR1 is LGHNA and CDR2 is YSLEER. The CDR3 DNA follows: TGCGCCAGCAGCCAAGGAATGGCTACGCACGAGCAGTACTTC. It translates to CASSQGMATHEQYF.

The chain recombines TRBV5-1 with TRBJ2-3; 8 bases agree with TRBD1. The CDR3 runs 15 residues. The V gene's germline CDR1 is SGHRS and CDR2 YFSETQ. The V segment lost 5 bases and the J segment 5 bases; nucleotides outside the gene matches: 10. The CDR3 coding sequence is TGCGCCAGCAGGGAGCAGGGGGCTTCAAGAGATACGCAGTATTTT. It yields the protein CASREQGASRDTQYF.

Relative to its sample, this clone is medium-sized. The chain uses TRBV19 and TRBJ2-3; D remains ambiguous. Per germline, CDR1 LNHDA and CDR2 SQIVND (reference sequence). This CDR3 region has 13 residues. The V end was cut by 3 bases, the J end by 8 bases, with 12 bases between. CDR3 in DNA: TGTGCCAGTAGTATCGACGACCGTGGTACGCAGTATTTT. This gives the protein CASSIDDRGTQYF.

The chain carries TRBV11-2 and TRBJ2-7, with 9 bases that match TRBD1. V was clipped by 3 bases and J by 3 bases; unmatched bases: 3. The CDR3 has 14 residues. From germline, CDR1 is SGHAT and CDR2 FQNNGV. The CDR3 is CASSLGQGHYEQYF. CDR3 nucleotide sequence: TGTGCCAGCAGCTTGGGACAGGGACACTACGAGCAGTACTTC.

The gene calls are TRBV19 and TRBJ1-1; D may be TRBD1 (5 bases). Between the trimmed V and J ends, which lost 6 bases and 1 base, there was a span of 9 bases. The CDR3 length is 13 residues. Germline V gene lookup returns CDR1 LNHDA and CDR2 SQIVND (reference sequence). The CDR3 protein is CASREGANTEAFF. The CDR3 nucleotides read TGTGCCAGTAGAGAAGGGGCGAACACTGAAGCTTTCTTT.

This clone was detected only once. V and J are TRBV27 and TRBJ2-7; 8 bases fit TRBD1. V gave up 6 bases and J gave up 2 bases; unmatched junction bases: 6. The CDR3 length is 14 residues. Germline V CDR1 and CDR2: MNHEY, SMNVEV (reference sequence). For the CDR3, the DNA is TGTGCCAGCAGGACCAGACAGGGGACCTACGAGCAGTACTTC. Translating it yields CASRTRQGTYEQYF.

This clone was detected once. The rearrangement joins TRBV5-1 to TRBJ2-5; D possibly corresponds to TRBD1 (6 bases). CDR1 SGHRS and CDR2 YFSETQ come from the germline V gene. V dropped 4 bases and J dropped 5 bases, with 15 bases sitting between them. This CDR3 has 14 amino acids. This chain's CDR3 is CASSVQGFGETQYF. The CDR3 DNA reads as TGCGCCAGCAGCGTCCAGGGGTTTGGGGAGACCCAGTACTTC.

This chain joins TRBV18 and TRBJ2-3, with a weak D call TRBD2 (6 bases). The CDR3 spans 15 residues. V shed 3 bases and J shed 2 bases, with 12 bases lying between them. Germline V CDR1 and CDR2: KGHSH, LQKENI. The CDR3 bases are TGTGCCAGCTCACCCTGGGCGGGGTCCACAGATACGCAGTATTTT. Translation gives CASSPWAGSTDTQYF.

The V gene is TRBV15, the J gene TRBJ1-1; the D is unclear. Germline-derived CDR1 and CDR2 are LNHNV and YYDKDF (reference sequence). V lost 0 bases, J lost 7 bases, and 12 bases lay in between. The CDR3 runs to 14 residues. CDR3 amino acids: CATSREATGGEAFF. The CDR3 DNA follows: TGTGCCACCAGCAGAGAGGCGACCGGAGGTGAAGCTTTCTTT.

The rearrangement joins TRBV27 to TRBJ2-2; 7 bases are shared with TRBD1. CDR1 is MNHEY and CDR2 is SMNVEV in the germline V gene (reference sequence). V dropped 2 bases and J dropped 4; count of bases not matched to a gene: 10. There are 17 residues in the CDR3. CDR3 nucleotide sequence: TGTGCCAGCAGTTTAAAACCTCCCGACAGGGCCACCGGGGAGCTGTTTTTT. Residues: CASSLKPPDRATGELFF.

The rearrangement links TRBV28 to TRBJ2-7; 8 bases map to TRBD1. The CDR3 is made up of 16 amino acids. In germline, CDR1 is MDHEN, CDR2 SYDVKM. The junction had 15 bases not matched to a gene; V was cut back by 8 bases and J by 3 bases. DNA for the CDR3: TGTGCCAGCCGCGCCCCGGACAGGGTAAGAGGCTACGAGCAGTACTTC. Residues: CASRAPDRVRGYEQYF.

The CDR3 spells CASSPTGDTYNEQFF. Written as DNA, the CDR3 is TGTGCCAGCAGCCCGACAGGGGATACCTACAATGAGCAGTTCTTC. The rearrangement uses TRBV11-2 and TRBJ2-1, with 8 bases that match TRBD1. This CDR3 has 15 amino acids. Germline V CDR1 and CDR2: SGHAT, FQNNGV. With 5 bases clipped from V and 2 bases from J, the junction kept 5 bases outside the gene matches.

On this clone itself: This sample also contains other DNA sequences that code for the same CDR3. The chain couples TRBV7-9 to TRBJ2-2; D might be TRBD1 (6 bases). This CDR3 has 14 residues. CDR1 SEHNR and CDR2 FQNEAQ come from the germline V gene (reference sequence). Trimming removed 6 bases at V and 4 bases at J, with 12 bases between. The CDR3 protein is CASSSQGGTGELFF. The CDR3 DNA follows: TGTGCCAGCAGTTCACAGGGCGGCACCGGGGAGCTGTTTTTT. Using reference TRBV7-9 and TRBJ2-2 for the parts outside the CDR3, the full variable domain is DTGVSQNPRHKITKRGQNVTFRCDPISEHNRLYWYRQTLGQGPEFLTYFQNEAQLEKSRLLSDRFSAERPKGSFSTLEIQRTEQGDSAMYLCASSSQGGTGELFFGEGSRLTVL.

This clone was found once. This rearrangement joins TRBV20-1 to TRBJ1-4, with D unresolved. This CDR3 comprises 11 residues. Germline CDR1 and CDR2: DFQATT and SNEGSKA (reference sequence). The V end lost 6 bases, the J end lost 13 bases, and 15 bases lay between the germline ends. In DNA form, the CDR3 reads TGCAGTGCGACCGACAACAGTAGACTGTTTTTT. Protein sequence: CSATDNSRLFF.

Regarding this clone: Sequence at one end of the junction differs from germline and may be a read error. The V gene is TRBV2, the J gene TRBJ1-4; D call uncertain. CDR3 size: 14 residues. CDR1 SNHLY and CDR2 FYNNEI come from the germline V gene. The CDR3 DNA sequence: TGTGCCAGCCTAAAGGACGGAAGTAATGACAAACTGTTTTTT. The encoded protein is CASLKDGSNDKLFF.

This clone has just a few counts. The V gene is TRBV28, the J gene TRBJ2-1; D might be TRBD2 (5 bases). The CDR3 extends over 15 amino acids. V shed 2 bases and J shed 8 bases, with 16 bases lying between them. Germline CDR1 MDHEN, CDR2 SYDVKM. CDR3 region: CASSLKAVGRYEQFF. The DNA of the CDR3 is TGTGCCAGCAGTTTAAAAGCGGTGGGTCGCTATGAGCAGTTCTTC.

The chain recombines TRBV10-3 with TRBJ2-3; D is perhaps TRBD2 (7 bases). Trimming left V 6 bases short and J 6 bases short, with 19 bases between. The germline V gene encodes CDR1 ENHRY and CDR2 SYGVKD. This CDR3 is built from 15 residues. The CDR3 reads CAIREAGARFDTQYF. Written as DNA, the CDR3 is TGTGCCATCAGAGAGGCGGGGGCGCGCTTTGATACGCAGTATTTT.

The V gene is TRBV11-2, the J gene TRBJ2-1, with D possibly being TRBD2 (5 bases). CDR1 is SGHAT and CDR2 is FQNNGV in the germline V gene. The CDR3 runs 15 residues. The V end was cut by 2 bases, the J end by 4 bases, with 12 bases between. The CDR3 DNA follows: TGTGCCAGCAGCTTAAATCAGGAGCGGTACAATGAGCAGTTCTTC. It yields the protein CASSLNQERYNEQFF.